This TCR beta chain was found in a study of shared clonotypes between healthy human individuals. Donation came from healthy HIV-negative adults that had no recent acute infections or vaccinations. Naive CD4+ cells were CD45RA-selected; the remaining cells were memory. The CDR3 has 12 residues. Germline V gene sequence: CDR1 SGHTA, CDR2 FQGNSA. Trimming left V 1 base short and J 5 bases short, with 6 bases between. The repertoire was sequenced with immunoSEQ multiplex PCR; TCRdb's copy has only in-frame clones and lacks some. The table records approximately 340,000 clones, 70% to 75% of them present only once.

The chain couples TRBV7-2 to TRBJ2-7; D not certain. The sequenced sample was memory CD4+ T cells sorted from blood. Documented subset: CD45RA-negative fraction. The receptor was isolated from a man younger than 45 in good health. The CDR3 coding sequence is TGTGCCAGCAGCTTAGTCGGTCACGAGCAGTACTTC. Residues: CASSLVGHEQYF.